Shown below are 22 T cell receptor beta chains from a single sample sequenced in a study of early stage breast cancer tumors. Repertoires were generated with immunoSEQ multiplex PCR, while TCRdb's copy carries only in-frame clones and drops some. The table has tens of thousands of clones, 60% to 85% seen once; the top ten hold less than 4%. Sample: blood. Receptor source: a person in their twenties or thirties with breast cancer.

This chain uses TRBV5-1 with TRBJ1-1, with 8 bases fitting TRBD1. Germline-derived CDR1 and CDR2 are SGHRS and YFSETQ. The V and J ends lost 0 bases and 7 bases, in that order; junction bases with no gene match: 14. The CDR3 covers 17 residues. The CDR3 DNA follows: TGCGCCAGCAGCTTGGCCTTACGGACAGGGCCCGACTATGAAGCTTTCTTT. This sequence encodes CASSLALRTGPDYEAFF.

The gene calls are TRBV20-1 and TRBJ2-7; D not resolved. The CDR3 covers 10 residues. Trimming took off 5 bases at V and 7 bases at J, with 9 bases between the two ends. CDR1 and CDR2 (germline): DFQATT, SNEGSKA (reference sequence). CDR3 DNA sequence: TGCAGTGCTGAGCGCGGAGAGCAGTACTTC. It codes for CSAERGEQYF.

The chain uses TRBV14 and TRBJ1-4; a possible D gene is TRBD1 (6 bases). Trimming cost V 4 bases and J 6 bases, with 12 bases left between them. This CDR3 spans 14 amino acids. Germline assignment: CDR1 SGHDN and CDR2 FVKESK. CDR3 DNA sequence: TGTGCCAGCAGCCCTAGGCAGGGGCATGAAAAACTGTTTTTT. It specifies CASSPRQGHEKLFF.

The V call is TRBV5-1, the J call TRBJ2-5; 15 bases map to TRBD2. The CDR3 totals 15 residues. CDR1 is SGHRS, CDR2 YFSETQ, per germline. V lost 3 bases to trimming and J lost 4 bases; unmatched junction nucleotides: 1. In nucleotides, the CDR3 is TGCGCCAGCAGCTGGGGACTAGCGGGAGGAGAGACCCAGTACTTC. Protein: CASSWGLAGGETQYF.

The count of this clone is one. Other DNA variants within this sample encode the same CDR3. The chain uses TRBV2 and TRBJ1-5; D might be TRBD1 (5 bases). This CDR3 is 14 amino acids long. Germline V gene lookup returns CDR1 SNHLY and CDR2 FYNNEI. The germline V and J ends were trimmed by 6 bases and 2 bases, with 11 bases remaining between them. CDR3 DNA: TGTGCCAGCAGAGAAAGGGGCGGCAATCAGCCCCAGCATTTT. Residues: CASRERGGNQPQHF.

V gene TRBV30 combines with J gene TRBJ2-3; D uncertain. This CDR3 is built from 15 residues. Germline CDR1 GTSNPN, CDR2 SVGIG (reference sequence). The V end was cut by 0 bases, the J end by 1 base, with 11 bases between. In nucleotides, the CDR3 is TGTGCCTGGAGTGTACCGGGTGGGGGCACAGATACGCAGTATTTT. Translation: CAWSVPGGGTDTQYF.

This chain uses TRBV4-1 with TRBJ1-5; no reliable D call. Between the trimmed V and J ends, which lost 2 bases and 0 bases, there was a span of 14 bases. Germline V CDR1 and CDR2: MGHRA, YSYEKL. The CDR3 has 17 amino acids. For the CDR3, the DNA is TGCGCCAGCAGCCAAAGCCAGGACGGGTTTAGCAATCAGCCCCAGCATTTT. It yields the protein CASSQSQDGFSNQPQHF.

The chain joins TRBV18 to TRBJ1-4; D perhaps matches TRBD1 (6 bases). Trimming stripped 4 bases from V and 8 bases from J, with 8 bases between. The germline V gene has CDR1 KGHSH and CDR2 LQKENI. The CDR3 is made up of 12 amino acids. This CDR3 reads CASSRTAEKLFF. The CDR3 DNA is TGTGCCAGCTCACGGACAGCCGAAAAACTGTTTTTT.

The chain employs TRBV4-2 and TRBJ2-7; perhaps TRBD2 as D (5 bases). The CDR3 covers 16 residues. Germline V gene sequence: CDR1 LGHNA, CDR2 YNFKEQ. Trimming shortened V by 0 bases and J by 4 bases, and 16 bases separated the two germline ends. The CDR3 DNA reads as TGTGCCAGCAGCCAAGATTTGGCTTACTCGGGGTACGAGCAGTACTTC. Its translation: CASSQDLAYSGYEQYF.

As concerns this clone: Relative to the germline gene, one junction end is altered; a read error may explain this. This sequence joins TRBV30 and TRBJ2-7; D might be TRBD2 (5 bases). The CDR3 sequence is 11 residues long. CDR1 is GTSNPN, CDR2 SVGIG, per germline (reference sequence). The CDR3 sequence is CAWSVQREPVF. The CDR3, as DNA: TGTGCCTGGAGTGTGCAGAGGGAGCCCGTTTTC.

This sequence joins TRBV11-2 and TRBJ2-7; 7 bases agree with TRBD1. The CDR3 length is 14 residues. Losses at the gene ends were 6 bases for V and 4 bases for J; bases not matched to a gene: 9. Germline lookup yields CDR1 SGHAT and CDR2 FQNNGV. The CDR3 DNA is TGTGCCAGCAGAGTAAGGACAGGTATTTACGAGCAGTACTTC. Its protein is CASRVRTGIYEQYF.

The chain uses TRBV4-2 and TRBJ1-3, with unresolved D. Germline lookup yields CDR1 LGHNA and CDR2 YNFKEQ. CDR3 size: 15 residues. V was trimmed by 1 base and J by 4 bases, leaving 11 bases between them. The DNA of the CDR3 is TGTGCCAGCAGCCAAGGTCGAACAGAAGGAAACACCATATATTTT. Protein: CASSQGRTEGNTIYF.

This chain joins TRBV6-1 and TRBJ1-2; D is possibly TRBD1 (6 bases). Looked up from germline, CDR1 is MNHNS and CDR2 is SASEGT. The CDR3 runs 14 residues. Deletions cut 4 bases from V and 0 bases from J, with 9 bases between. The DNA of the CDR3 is TGTGCCAGCAGTGTAGGGGGGGCTAACTATGGCTACACCTTC. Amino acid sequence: CASSVGGANYGYTF.

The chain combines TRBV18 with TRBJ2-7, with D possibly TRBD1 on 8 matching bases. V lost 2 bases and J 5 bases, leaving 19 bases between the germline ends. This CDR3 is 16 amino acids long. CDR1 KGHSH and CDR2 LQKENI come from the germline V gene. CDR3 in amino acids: CASSPVQGGSFDEQYF. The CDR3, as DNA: TGTGCCAGCTCACCAGTACAGGGGGGGTCATTCGACGAGCAGTACTTC. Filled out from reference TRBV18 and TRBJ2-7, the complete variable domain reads NAGVMQNPRHLVRRRGQEARLRCSPMKGHSHVYWYRQLPEEGLKFMVYLQKENIIDESGMPKERFSAEFPKEGPSILRIQQVVRGDSAAYFCASSPVQGGSFDEQYFGPGTRLTVT.

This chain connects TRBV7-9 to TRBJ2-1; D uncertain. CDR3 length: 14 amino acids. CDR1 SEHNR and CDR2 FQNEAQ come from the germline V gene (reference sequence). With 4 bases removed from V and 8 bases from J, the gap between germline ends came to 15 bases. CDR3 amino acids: CASSSLAAWDEQFF. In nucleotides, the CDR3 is TGTGCCAGCAGCTCTTTAGCAGCTTGGGATGAGCAGTTCTTC.

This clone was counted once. CDR3 loop: CASSFGSGRIDEQYF. CDR3 in DNA: TGTGCCAGCAGCTTCGGGAGCGGGAGAATCGACGAGCAGTACTTC. The chain combines TRBV5-4 with TRBJ2-7, with 8 bases identical to TRBD2. Germline V gives CDR1 SGHNT, CDR2 YYREEE (reference sequence). The CDR3 loop spans 15 amino acids. Unmatched junction bases numbered 9, after V lost 2 bases and J lost 5 bases.

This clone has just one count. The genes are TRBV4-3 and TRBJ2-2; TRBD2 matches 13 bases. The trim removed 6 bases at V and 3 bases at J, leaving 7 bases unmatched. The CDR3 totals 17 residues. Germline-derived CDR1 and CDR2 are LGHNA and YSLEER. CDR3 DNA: TGCGCCAGCAGTCTACCTGGACTAGCGGGAGACACCGGGGAGCTGTTTTTT. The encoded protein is CASSLPGLAGDTGELFF.

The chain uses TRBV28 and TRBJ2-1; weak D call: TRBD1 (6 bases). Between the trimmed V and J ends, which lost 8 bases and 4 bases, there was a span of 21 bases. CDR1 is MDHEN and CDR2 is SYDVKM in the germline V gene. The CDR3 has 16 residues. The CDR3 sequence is CASSQGLTSPYNEQFF. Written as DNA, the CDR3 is TGTGCCAGCTCCCAGGGGTTAACGTCCCCATACAATGAGCAGTTCTTC.

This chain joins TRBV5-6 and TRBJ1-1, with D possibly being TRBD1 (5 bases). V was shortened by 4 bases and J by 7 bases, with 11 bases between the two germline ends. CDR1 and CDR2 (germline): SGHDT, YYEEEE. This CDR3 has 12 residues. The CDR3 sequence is CASSPGGSEAFF. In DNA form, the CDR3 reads TGTGCCAGCAGCCCGGGGGGGAGTGAAGCTTTCTTT.

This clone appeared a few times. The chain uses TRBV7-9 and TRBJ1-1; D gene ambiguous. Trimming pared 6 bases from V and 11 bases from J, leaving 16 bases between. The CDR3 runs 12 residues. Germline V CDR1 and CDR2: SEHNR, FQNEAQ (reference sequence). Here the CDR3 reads CASRQDRRWAFF. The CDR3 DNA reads TGTGCCAGCAGACAAGATAGGCGTTGGGCTTTCTTT.

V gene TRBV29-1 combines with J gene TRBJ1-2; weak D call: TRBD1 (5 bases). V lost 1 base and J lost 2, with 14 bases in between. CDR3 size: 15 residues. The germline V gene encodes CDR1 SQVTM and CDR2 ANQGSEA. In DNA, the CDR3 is TGCAGCGTTGAAGGAACGCCAGACAGCAACTATGGCTACACCTTC. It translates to CSVEGTPDSNYGYTF.

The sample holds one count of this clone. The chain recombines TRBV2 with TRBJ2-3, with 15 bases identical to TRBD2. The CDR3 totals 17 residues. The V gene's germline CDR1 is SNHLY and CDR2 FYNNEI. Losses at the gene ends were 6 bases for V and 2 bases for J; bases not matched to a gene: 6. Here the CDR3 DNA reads TGTGCCAGCAGCCTTCGGACTAGCGGGAGGGCCACAGATACGCAGTATTTT. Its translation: CASSLRTSGRATDTQYF.